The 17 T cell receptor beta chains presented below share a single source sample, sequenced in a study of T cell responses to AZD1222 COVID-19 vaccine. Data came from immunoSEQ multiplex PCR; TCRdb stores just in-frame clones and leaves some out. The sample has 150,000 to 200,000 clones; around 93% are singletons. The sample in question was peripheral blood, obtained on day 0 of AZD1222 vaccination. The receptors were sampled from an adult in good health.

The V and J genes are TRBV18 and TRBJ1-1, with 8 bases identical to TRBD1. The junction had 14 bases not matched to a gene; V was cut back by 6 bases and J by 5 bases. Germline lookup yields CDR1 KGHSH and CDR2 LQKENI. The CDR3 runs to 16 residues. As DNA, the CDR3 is TGTGCCAGCTCTCGTCCCGGGACAGGTTTCATAACTGAAGCTTTCTTT. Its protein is CASSRPGTGFITEAFF.

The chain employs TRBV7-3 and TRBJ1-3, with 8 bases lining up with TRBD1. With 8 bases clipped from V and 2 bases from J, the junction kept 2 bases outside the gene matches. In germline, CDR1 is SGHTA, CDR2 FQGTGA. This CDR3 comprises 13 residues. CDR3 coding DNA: TGTGCCAGCTCGGACAGGGCTGGAAACACCATATATTTT. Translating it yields CASSDRAGNTIYF. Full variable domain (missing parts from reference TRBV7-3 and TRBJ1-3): GAGVSQTPSNKVTEKGKYVELRCDPISGHTALYWYRQSLGQGPEFLIYFQGTGAADDSGLPNDRFFAVRPEGSVSTLKIQRTERGDSAVYLCASSDRAGNTIYFGEGSWLTVV.

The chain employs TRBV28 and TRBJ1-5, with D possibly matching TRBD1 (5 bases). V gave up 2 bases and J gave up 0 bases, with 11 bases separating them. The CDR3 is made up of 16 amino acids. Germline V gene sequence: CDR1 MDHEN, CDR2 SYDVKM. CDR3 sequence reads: CASSLDRYYSNQPQHF. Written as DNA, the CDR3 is TGTGCCAGCAGTTTAGACAGATATTATAGCAATCAGCCCCAGCATTTT.

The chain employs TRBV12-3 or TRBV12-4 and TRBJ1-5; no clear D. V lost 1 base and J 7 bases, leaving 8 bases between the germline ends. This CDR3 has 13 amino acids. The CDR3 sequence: CASSLGELQPQHF. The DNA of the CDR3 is TGTGCCAGCAGTTTAGGGGAGCTACAGCCCCAGCATTTT.

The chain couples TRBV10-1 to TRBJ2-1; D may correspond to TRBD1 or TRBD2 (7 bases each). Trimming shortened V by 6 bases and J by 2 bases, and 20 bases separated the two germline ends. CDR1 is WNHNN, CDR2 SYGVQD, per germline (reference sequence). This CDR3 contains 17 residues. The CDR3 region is CASSERRGGATYNEQFF. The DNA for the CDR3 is TGCGCCAGCAGCGAACGCAGGGGGGGCGCAACCTACAATGAGCAGTTCTTC.

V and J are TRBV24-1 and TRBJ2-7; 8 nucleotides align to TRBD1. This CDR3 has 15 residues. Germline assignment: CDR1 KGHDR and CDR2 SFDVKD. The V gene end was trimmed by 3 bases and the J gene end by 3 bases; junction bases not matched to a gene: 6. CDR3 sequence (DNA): TGTGCCACCAGTGATCCGGGACAGGCCTTCTACGAGCAGTACTTC. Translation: CATSDPGQAFYEQYF.

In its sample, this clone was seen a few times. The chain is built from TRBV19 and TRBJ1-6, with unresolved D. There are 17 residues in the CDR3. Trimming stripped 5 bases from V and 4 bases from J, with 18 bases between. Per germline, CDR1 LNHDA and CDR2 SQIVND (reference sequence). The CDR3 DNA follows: TGTGCCAGTAGTTCCCCCCGCGGCAGGCATTATAATTCACCCCTCCACTTT. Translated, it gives CASSSPRGRHYNSPLHF.

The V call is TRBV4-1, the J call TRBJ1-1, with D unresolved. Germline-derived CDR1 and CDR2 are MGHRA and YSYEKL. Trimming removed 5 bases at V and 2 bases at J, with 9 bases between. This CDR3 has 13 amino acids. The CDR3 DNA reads TGCGCCAGCAGCAGGGAGGGAAACACTGAAGCTTTCTTT. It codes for CASSREGNTEAFF.

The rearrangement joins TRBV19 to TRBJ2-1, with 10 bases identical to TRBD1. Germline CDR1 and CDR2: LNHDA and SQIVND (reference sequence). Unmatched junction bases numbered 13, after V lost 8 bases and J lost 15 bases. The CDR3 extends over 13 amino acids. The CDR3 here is CASGQGGRSVWFF. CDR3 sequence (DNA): TGTGCCAGTGGACAGGGGGGGCGGTCGGTGTGGTTCTTC.

The DNA for the CDR3 is TGTGCCAGCAGTCCTCGATTTGCCTCTAGGTCACCCCTCCACTTT. Translation gives CASSPRFASRSPLHF. J is TRBJ1-6 and V is TRBV27, with D unclear. Germline V gene data show CDR1 as MNHEY and CDR2 as SMNVEV (reference sequence). The CDR3 has 15 amino acids. V was pared by 5 bases and J by 10 bases, with 18 bases between.

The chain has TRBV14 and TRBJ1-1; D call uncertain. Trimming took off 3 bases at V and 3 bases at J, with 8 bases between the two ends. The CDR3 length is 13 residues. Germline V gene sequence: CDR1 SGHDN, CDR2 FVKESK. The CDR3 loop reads CASSHSAYTEAFF. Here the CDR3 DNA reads TGTGCCAGCAGCCATTCGGCTTACACTGAAGCTTTCTTT. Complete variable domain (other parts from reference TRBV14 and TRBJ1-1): EAGVTQFPSHSVIEKGQTVTLRCDPISGHDNLYWYRRVMGKEIKFLLHFVKESKQDESGMPNNRFLAERTGGTYSTLKVQPAELEDSGVYFCASSHSAYTEAFFGQGTRLTVV.

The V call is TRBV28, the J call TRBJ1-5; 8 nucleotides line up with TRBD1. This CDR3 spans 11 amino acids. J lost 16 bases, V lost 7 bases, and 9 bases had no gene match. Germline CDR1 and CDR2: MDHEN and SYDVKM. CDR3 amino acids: CASTADRVQHF. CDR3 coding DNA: TGTGCCAGCACCGCGGACAGGGTGCAACATTTT.

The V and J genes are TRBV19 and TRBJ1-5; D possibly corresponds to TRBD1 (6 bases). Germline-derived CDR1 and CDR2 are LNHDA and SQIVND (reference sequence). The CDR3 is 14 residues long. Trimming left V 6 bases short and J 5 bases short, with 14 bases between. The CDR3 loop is CASREQGPYQPQHF. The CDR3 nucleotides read TGTGCCAGTAGAGAACAGGGCCCTTATCAGCCCCAGCATTTT.

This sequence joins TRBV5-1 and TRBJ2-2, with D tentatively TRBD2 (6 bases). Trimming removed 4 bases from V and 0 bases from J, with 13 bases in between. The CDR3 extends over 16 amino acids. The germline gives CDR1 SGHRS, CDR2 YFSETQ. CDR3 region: CASSGGTSANTGELFF. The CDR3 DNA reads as TGCGCCAGCAGCGGAGGGACGAGTGCGAACACCGGGGAGCTGTTTTTT.

This CDR3 reads CATRSDNPLGELFF. Written as DNA, the CDR3 is TGTGCCACCAGGTCGGACAACCCGCTCGGGGAGCTGTTTTTT. J is TRBJ2-2 and V is TRBV24-1; weak D call: TRBD1 (5 bases). Trimming removed 7 bases at V and 7 bases at J, with 15 bases between. Germline-derived CDR1 and CDR2 are KGHDR and SFDVKD. The CDR3 length is 14 residues.

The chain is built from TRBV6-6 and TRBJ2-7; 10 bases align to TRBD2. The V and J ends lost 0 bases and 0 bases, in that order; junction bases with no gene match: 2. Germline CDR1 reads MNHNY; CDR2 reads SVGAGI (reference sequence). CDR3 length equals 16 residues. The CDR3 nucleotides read TGTGCCAGCAGTTACTCTGGACTAGCGGCCTCCTACGAGCAGTACTTC. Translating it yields CASSYSGLAASYEQYF.

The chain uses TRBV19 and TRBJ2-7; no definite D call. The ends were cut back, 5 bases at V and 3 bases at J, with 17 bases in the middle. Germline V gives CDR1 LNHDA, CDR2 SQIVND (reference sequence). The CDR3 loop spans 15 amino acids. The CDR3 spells CASSPARTLYYEQYF. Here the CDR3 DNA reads TGTGCCAGTAGTCCCGCCCGGACCTTGTACTACGAGCAGTACTTC. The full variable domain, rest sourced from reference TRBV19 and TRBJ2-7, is DGGITQSPKYLFRKEGQNVTLSCEQNLNHDAMYWYRQDPGQGLRLIYYSQIVNDFQKGDIAEGYSVSREKKESFPLTVTSAQKNPTAFYLCASSPARTLYYEQYFGPGTRLTVT.